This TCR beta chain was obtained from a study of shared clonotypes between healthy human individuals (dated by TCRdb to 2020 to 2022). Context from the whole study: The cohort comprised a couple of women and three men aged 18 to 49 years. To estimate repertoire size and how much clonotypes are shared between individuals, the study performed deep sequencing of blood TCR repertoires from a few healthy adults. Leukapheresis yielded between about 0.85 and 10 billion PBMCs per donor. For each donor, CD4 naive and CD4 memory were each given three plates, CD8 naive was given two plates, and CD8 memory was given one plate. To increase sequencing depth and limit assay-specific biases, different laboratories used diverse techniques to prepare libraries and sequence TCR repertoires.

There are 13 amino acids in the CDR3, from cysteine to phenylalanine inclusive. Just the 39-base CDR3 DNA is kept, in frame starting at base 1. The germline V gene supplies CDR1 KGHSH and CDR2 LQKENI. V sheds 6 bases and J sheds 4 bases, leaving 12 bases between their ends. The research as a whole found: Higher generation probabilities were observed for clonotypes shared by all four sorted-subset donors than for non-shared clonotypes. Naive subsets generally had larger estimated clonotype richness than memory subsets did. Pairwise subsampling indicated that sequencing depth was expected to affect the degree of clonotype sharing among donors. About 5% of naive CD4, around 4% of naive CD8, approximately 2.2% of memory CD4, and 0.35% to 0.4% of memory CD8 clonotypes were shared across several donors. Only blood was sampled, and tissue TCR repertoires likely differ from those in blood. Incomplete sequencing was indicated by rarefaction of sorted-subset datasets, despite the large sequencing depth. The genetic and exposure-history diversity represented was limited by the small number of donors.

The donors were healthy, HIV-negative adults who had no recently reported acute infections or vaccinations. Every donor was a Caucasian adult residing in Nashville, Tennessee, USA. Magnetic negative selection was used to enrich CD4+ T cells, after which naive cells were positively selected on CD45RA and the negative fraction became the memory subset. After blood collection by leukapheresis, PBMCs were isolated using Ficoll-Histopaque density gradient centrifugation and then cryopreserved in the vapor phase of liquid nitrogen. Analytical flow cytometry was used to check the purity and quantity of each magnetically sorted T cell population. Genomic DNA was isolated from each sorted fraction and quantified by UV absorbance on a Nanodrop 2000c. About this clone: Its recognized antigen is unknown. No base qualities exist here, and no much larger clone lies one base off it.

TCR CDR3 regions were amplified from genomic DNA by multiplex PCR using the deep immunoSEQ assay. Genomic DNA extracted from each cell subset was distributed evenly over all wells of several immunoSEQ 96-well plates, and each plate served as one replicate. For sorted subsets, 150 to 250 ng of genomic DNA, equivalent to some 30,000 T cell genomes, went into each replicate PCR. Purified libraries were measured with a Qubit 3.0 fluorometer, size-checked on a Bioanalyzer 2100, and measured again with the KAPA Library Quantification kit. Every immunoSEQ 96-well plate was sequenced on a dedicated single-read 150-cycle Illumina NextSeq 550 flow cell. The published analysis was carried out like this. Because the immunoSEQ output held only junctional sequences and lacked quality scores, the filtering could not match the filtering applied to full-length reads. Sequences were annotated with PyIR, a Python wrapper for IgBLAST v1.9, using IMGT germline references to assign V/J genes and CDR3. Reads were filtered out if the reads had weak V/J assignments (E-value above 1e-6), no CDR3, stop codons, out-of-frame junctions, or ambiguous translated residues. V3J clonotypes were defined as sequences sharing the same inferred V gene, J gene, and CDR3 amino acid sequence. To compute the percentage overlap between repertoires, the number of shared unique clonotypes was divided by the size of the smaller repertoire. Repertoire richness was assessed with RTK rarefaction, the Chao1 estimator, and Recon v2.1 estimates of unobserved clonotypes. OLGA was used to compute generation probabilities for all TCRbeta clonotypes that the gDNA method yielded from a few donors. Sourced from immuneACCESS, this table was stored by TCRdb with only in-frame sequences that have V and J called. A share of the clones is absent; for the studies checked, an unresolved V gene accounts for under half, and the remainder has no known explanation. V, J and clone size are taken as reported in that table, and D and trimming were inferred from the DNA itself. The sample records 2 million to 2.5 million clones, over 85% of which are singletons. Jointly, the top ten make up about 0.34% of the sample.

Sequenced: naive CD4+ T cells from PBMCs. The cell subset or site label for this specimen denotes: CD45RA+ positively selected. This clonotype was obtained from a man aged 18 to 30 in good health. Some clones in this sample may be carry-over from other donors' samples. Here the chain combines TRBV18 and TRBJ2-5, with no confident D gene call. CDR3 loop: CASSPTVAETQYF. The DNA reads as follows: TGTGCCAGCTCCCCCACAGTGGCAGAGACCCAGTACTTC.